This T cell receptor beta chain was found in a study of blood T cell repertoires in COVID-19. Study details: Some COVID-19 samples were acute and others convalescent; all came from the United States, Italy and Spain. PBMCs, B-cell-depleted T cells, or T cells provided the cDNA or gDNA that made up the material.

The assay was immunoSEQ multiplex PCR, and TCRdb's table has in-frame clones only and misses some. Of some 190,000 clones in the sample, roughly 85% were seen once. Germline V lookup: CDR1 SNHLY, CDR2 FYNNEI. The CDR3 extends over 15 amino acids. Trimming removed 3 bases from V and 0 bases from J, with 9 bases in between. The rearrangement links TRBV2 to TRBJ2-1, with a weak D call TRBD2 (5 bases). Sequenced sample: peripheral blood. The TCR originated in a woman aged 60-75 years with acute or convalescent COVID-19. CDR3 in DNA: TGTGCCAGCAGTGACATAGCGAGCTCCTACAATGAGCAGTTCTTC. It codes for CASSDIASSYNEQFF. The full variable domain, with the rest looked up from reference TRBV2 and TRBJ2-1, is EPEVTQTPSHQVTQMGQEVILRCVPISNHLYFYWYRQILGQKVEFLVSFYNNEISEKSEIFDDQFSVERPDGSNFTLKIRSTKLEDSAMYFCASSDIASSYNEQFFGPGTRLTVL.